Listed here are 25 T cell receptor beta chains from one sample, sequenced in a study of CD8+ T cells in alopecia areata. cDNA prepared by RNA extraction and subsequent reverse transcription served as the template for sequencing. Repertoires were generated with immunoSEQ multiplex PCR, while TCRdb's copy carries only in-frame clones and drops some. There are about 200,000 clones in the sample; around two fifths occur only once, and 0.45% to 0.55% lies in the top ten. The treatment here: oral pan-JAK inhibitor, 5-10 mg twice daily. Sequences were derived from CD4+ T cells sorted from blood, sampled at approximately week 34, from a patient treated with tofacitinib. These receptors were obtained from a human donor with alopecia areata.

This clone showed up just a few times. V and J are TRBV7-9 and TRBJ2-3; D is perhaps TRBD2 (6 bases). CDR1 SEHNR and CDR2 FQNEAQ come from the germline V gene (reference sequence). V was trimmed by 5 bases and J by 0 bases, leaving 12 bases between them. This CDR3 region has 15 residues. In nucleotides, the CDR3 is TGTGCCAGCAGCCAGGATAGCGGTAGCACAGATACGCAGTATTTT. Translated, it gives CASSQDSGSTDTQYF.

This clone was found a few times. The rearrangement uses TRBV18 and TRBJ1-1; no reliable D call. Trimming removed 1 base from V and 1 base from J, with 10 bases in between. The CDR3 spans 15 residues. Germline V CDR1 and CDR2: KGHSH, LQKENI. The CDR3 region has the DNA TGTGCCAGCTCACCACAGAGGGCCGGGAACACTGAAGCTTTCTTT. Protein: CASSPQRAGNTEAFF.

This clone appeared once. V and J are TRBV5-1 and TRBJ2-1, with D perhaps TRBD1 (6 bases). CDR1 and CDR2 from the germline V gene are SGHRS and YFSETQ. Trimming took off 0 bases at V and 10 bases at J, with 11 bases between the two ends. This CDR3 has 13 residues. Here the CDR3 DNA reads TGCGCCAGCAGCTTGGAGCCTGACAGGGAGCAGTTCTTC. Translation: CASSLEPDREQFF.

The rearrangement joins TRBV15 to TRBJ1-2, with a possible D match to TRBD1 (5 bases). Germline V CDR1 and CDR2: LNHNV, YYDKDF (reference sequence). This CDR3 is built from 15 residues. V was trimmed by 3 bases and J by 7 bases, leaving 18 bases between them. DNA of the CDR3: TGTGCCACCAGCAGGGGGGAAGTGCGGGGTGGTGGCTACACCTTC. It translates to CATSRGEVRGGGYTF. The full variable domain, with the rest looked up from reference TRBV15 and TRBJ1-2, is DAMVIQNPRYQVTQFGKPVTLSCSQTLNHNVMYWYQQKSSQAPKLLFHYYDKDFNNEADTPDNFQSRRPNTSFCFLDIRSPGLGDTAMYLCATSRGEVRGGGYTFGSGTRLTVV.

The chain has TRBV6-5 and TRBJ1-2; D not certain. This CDR3 is built from 15 residues. Germline V gene lookup returns CDR1 MNHEY and CDR2 SVGAGI. V lost 5 bases and J lost 4, with 17 bases in between. The CDR3 loop reads CASSGQTWGFYGYTF. Written as DNA, the CDR3 is TGTGCCAGCAGTGGTCAGACCTGGGGTTTCTATGGCTACACCTTC.

This clone was seen only once. The chain couples TRBV7-8 to TRBJ2-1, with no clear D. This CDR3 region has 14 residues. The germline V gene has CDR1 SGHVS and CDR2 FQNEAQ. V dropped 1 base and J dropped 2 bases, with 6 bases sitting between them. The CDR3 reads CASSLGRTYNEQFF. The CDR3 bases are TGTGCCAGCAGCTTAGGCCGAACCTACAATGAGCAGTTCTTC.

The rearrangement joins TRBV7-9 to TRBJ1-4; the match to TRBD1 covers 7 bases. Trimming at V came to 4 bases and at J to 7 bases, leaving 9 bases not matched to a gene. This CDR3 spans 15 amino acids. Germline CDR1 SEHNR, CDR2 FQNEAQ (reference sequence). This CDR3 reads CASSSKGARSEKLFF. As DNA, the CDR3 is TGTGCCAGCAGCTCCAAGGGGGCGCGATCTGAAAAACTGTTTTTT.

J is TRBJ1-4 and V is TRBV11-2, with 12 bases lining up with TRBD1. From germline, CDR1 is SGHAT and CDR2 FQNNGV. The CDR3 runs 16 residues. V shed 5 bases, J shed 12 bases, and the junction held 13 bases outside the gene matches. The CDR3 spells CASSGRDRGRERELFF. As DNA, the CDR3 is TGTGCCAGCAGCGGGCGGGACAGGGGGCGAGAGCGTGAACTGTTTTTT.

The chain employs TRBV6-6 and TRBJ2-1, with D possibly being TRBD2 (6 bases). The germline V gene encodes CDR1 MNHNY and CDR2 SVGAGI (reference sequence). Deletions cut 4 bases from V and 16 bases from J, with 17 bases between. This CDR3 contains 12 residues. The CDR3, as DNA: TGTGCCAGCAGTTTACATAGGACGGGAGATTTCTTC. Translated: CASSLHRTGDFF.

The chain combines TRBV9 with TRBJ2-6; the D gene is possibly TRBD1 (5 bases). Germline V CDR1 and CDR2: SGDLS, YYNGEE. This CDR3 has 18 amino acids. Trimming took 0 bases from V and 0 from J, leaving 13 bases between them. This CDR3 is CASSVGRIRASGANVLTF. As DNA, the CDR3 is TGTGCCAGCAGCGTAGGAAGAATCAGGGCCTCTGGGGCCAACGTCCTGACTTTC.

The chain uses TRBV18 and TRBJ2-5; D gene uncertain. Trimming stripped 2 bases from V and 5 bases from J, with 6 bases between. The V gene's germline CDR1 is KGHSH and CDR2 LQKENI. This CDR3 is built from 12 residues. The chain's CDR3 is CASSPESETQYF. In DNA, the CDR3 is TGTGCCAGCTCACCAGAGTCCGAGACCCAGTACTTC. The full variable domain, completed using reference TRBV18 and TRBJ2-5, is NAGVMQNPRHLVRRRGQEARLRCSPMKGHSHVYWYRQLPEEGLKFMVYLQKENIIDESGMPKERFSAEFPKEGPSILRIQQVVRGDSAAYFCASSPESETQYFGPGTRLLVL.

This clone has just a few counts. J is TRBJ2-6 and V is TRBV29-1; D remains unclear. The CDR3 consists of 14 residues. In germline, CDR1 is SQVTM, CDR2 ANQGSEA. Trimming removed 2 bases from V and 0 bases from J, with 5 bases in between. The CDR3 here is CSVEWASGANVLTF. CDR3 sequence (DNA): TGCAGCGTTGAATGGGCCTCTGGGGCCAACGTCCTGACTTTC.

The gene calls are TRBV7-8 and TRBJ2-1; D uncertain. Between the trimmed V and J ends, which lost 3 bases and 8 bases, there was a span of 5 bases. The germline V gene has CDR1 SGHVS and CDR2 FQNEAQ. The CDR3 sequence is 11 residues long. CDR3 loop: CASSFAYEQFF. The DNA of the CDR3 is TGTGCCAGCAGCTTCGCCTATGAGCAGTTCTTC.

In its sample, this clone was seen a few times. The V and J genes are TRBV11-2 and TRBJ2-1, with TRBD2 identical over 10 bases. The CDR3 consists of 15 residues. CDR1 and CDR2 (germline): SGHAT, FQNNGV. The J segment lost 7 bases and the V segment lost 3 bases, leaving 6 bases of the junction unmatched. Here the CDR3 DNA reads TGTGCCAGCAGCTTGGATAGCGGGAGGCAGAATGAGCAGTTCTTC. Protein product: CASSLDSGRQNEQFF.

This clone was found a few times. This chain connects TRBV7-8 to TRBJ2-1; TRBD1 is a possible D gene (5 bases). V was shortened by 4 bases and J by 5 bases, with 15 bases between the two germline ends. Germline V CDR1 and CDR2: SGHVS, FQNEAQ. This CDR3 comprises 15 residues. Written as DNA, the CDR3 is TGTGCCAGCAGCTCGGCAGGGCGCAGGAACAATGAGCAGTTCTTC. Protein sequence: CASSSAGRRNNEQFF.

The gene calls are TRBV29-1 and TRBJ2-1, with TRBD1 matching 8 bases. The V gene end was trimmed by 7 bases and the J gene end by 3 bases; junction bases not matched to a gene: 8. The CDR3 contains 14 residues. The germline CDR1 and CDR2 sequences are SQVTM and ANQGSEA. CDR3 DNA: TGCAGCGACTTTGACAGGGGAGACTACAATGAGCAGTTCTTC. This sequence encodes CSDFDRGDYNEQFF.

In its sample, this clone was seen many times. This sequence joins TRBV10-1 and TRBJ2-7; 7 bases agree with TRBD1. This CDR3 spans 15 amino acids. The V gene end was trimmed by 3 bases and the J gene end by 0 bases; junction bases not matched to a gene: 5. Per the germline V gene, CDR1 is WNHNN and CDR2 is SYGVQD (reference sequence). The CDR3 region is CASSEGTASSYEQYF. CDR3 bases: TGCGCCAGCAGTGAAGGGACAGCTAGCTCCTACGAGCAGTACTTC.

V usage is TRBV5-4 and J usage is TRBJ2-3, with D tentatively TRBD1 (5 bases). V shed 6 bases and J shed 5 bases, with 10 bases lying between them. The CDR3 contains 12 residues. Germline V gene data show CDR1 as SGHNT and CDR2 as YYREEE (reference sequence). CDR3 bases: TGTGCCAGCAACAACCAGGGAGATACGCAGTATTTT. Amino acid sequence: CASNNQGDTQYF. Based on the CDR3 plus reference TRBV5-4 and TRBJ2-3, the full variable domain is ETGVTQSPTHLIKTRGQQVTLRCSSQSGHNTVSWYQQALGQGPQFIFQYYREEENGRGNFPPRFSGLQFPNYSSELNVNALELDDSALYLCASNNQGDTQYFGPGTRLTVL.

The chain combines TRBV7-9 with TRBJ1-2; tentatively, D is TRBD1 (5 bases). This CDR3 is built from 14 residues. Trimming pared 1 base from V and 4 bases from J, leaving 10 bases between. Germline V gives CDR1 SEHNR, CDR2 FQNEAQ (reference sequence). The CDR3: CASSLERQGYGYTF. The CDR3 region has the DNA TGTGCCAGCAGCTTAGAAAGGCAGGGCTATGGCTACACCTTC.

Worth noting for this clone: At one end, the junction sequence differs from germline, possibly due to a read error. The J gene is TRBJ2-7, the V gene TRBV7-6; 8 nucleotides line up with TRBD1. Germline V gene lookup returns CDR1 SGHVS and CDR2 FNYEAQ. CDR3 size: 16 residues. CDR3 sequence reads: CASSLAGTGGAYEQYF. The CDR3 region has the DNA TGTGCCAGCAGCCTAGCCGGGACAGGAGGCGCCTACGAGCAGTACTTC.

This chain joins TRBV30 and TRBJ1-5; D may be TRBD1 (6 bases). This CDR3 contains 16 residues. Deletions cut 0 bases from V and 2 bases from J, with 14 bases between. Germline CDR1 GTSNPN, CDR2 SVGIG (reference sequence). The CDR3 spells CAWSVGGLQGNQPQHF. The CDR3 nucleotides are TGTGCCTGGAGTGTAGGGGGACTACAGGGCAATCAGCCCCAGCATTTT.

As for this clone: The junction differs from germline at one of its ends, possibly a read error. This chain links TRBV15 with TRBJ1-1; TRBD1 is a possible D gene (6 bases). This CDR3 comprises 11 residues. Germline lookup yields CDR1 LNHNV and CDR2 YYDKDF (reference sequence). CDR3 bases: TGTGCCACCAGCAGAACGGGGACAATGAACTTT. It codes for CATSRTGTMNF.

The rearrangement links TRBV29-1 to TRBJ2-1, with TRBD2 identical over 10 bases. V lost 7 bases, J lost 7 bases, and 7 bases stayed unmatched. The germline V gene has CDR1 SQVTM and CDR2 ANQGSEA. This CDR3 has 13 residues. CDR3 coding DNA: TGCAGCGGGAAACTTAGCGGGAGGAATGAGCAGTTCTTC. Its translation: CSGKLSGRNEQFF.

This clone came up a few times. The rearrangement links TRBV7-2 to TRBJ2-7; 7 bases line up with TRBD1. This CDR3 is built from 15 residues. The ends lost 1 base at V and 1 base at J; junction bases unmatched: 4. Germline V CDR1 and CDR2: SGHTA, FQGNSA. Written as DNA, the CDR3 is TGTGCCAGCAGCTTAGACTGGGACAGTTCCTACGAGCAGTACTTC. Its translation is CASSLDWDSSYEQYF.

This sequence joins TRBV19 and TRBJ1-5; D is possibly TRBD1 (5 bases). The CDR3 runs to 13 residues. CDR1 is LNHDA and CDR2 is SQIVND in the germline V gene (reference sequence). Trimming cost V 7 bases and J 3 bases, with 10 bases left between them. The CDR3 DNA follows: TGTGCCAGTACGGTGGGGCCCAATCAGCCCCAGCATTTT. This gives the protein CASTVGPNQPQHF.